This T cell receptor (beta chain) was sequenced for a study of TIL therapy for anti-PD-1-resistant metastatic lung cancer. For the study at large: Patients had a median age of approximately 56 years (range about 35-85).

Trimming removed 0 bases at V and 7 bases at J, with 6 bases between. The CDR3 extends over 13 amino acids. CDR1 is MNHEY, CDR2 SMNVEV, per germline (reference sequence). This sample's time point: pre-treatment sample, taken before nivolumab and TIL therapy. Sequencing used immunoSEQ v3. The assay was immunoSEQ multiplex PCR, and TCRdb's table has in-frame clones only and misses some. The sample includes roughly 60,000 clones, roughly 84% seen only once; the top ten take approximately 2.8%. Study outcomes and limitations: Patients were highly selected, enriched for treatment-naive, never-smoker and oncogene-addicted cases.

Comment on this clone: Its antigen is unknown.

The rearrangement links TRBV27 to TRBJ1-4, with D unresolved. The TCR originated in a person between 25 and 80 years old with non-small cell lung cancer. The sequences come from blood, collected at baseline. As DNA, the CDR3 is TGTGCCAGCAGTTTATCGCCGGGTGAAAAACTGTTTTTT. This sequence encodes CASSLSPGEKLFF.